This T cell receptor (beta chain) stems from a study of T cells after yellow fever vaccination (dated by TCRdb to between 2018 and 2020). In the study overall: The SMART-Seq v4 Ultra Low Input RNA kit was used to prepare libraries from fractions with low cell numbers. To follow T-cell clones before and after both primary and booster YFV17D yellow fever vaccination, bulk TCR alpha and beta repertoires underwent longitudinal sequencing. Two healthy male donors, one aged 18 to 30 and one aged 30 to 40 years, made up the cohort. Bulk PBMC replicates and cell subsets were isolated from blood drawn at multiple timepoints before and after both primary and secondary immunization.

As concerns this clonotype: The target of this receptor is not known. Base qualities were left out, and no much larger clone turns up one base away.

This specimen's treatment or condition label, interpreted: live attenuated yellow fever vaccine strain. At every blood-draw timepoint, two biological replicates of bulk PBMCs were collected. A standard Ficoll-Paque protocol was used to isolate PBMCs from peripheral blood. TriZol was used to extract RNA from bulk PBMCs, from CD4 and CD8 fractions, and from dextramer-positive and dextramer-negative fractions. Study-level results and caveats: Because the study included only a couple of donors, the extent to which the findings can be generalized is limited. Most clones expanded after primary vaccination were re-detected after the booster (96% of CD4 and about 88% of CD8), suggesting broad memory maintenance. Because abundant contaminating clonotypes from the bulk population could be contained in FACS-sorted repertoires, computational filtering was required. A small share of clonotypes was detected in both CD4 and CD8 compartments, with the overlap likely arising from convergent recombination. Compared with the primary T-cell response, the secondary T-cell response was weaker but faster, peaking on day 5 rather than day 15.

TCR cDNA was synthesized by 5'RACE template switching, which introduced a universal primer site and unique molecular identifiers. Priming for cDNA synthesis came from both the TCR alpha and TCR beta constant segments. Two PCR steps were used to amplify libraries, with sample barcodes and sequencing adapters being added in the second step. Libraries were sequenced on Illumina HiSeq 2500 (2x100 bp) or NovaSeq (2x150 bp). As for the original processing: MIGEC was used to demultiplex reads and collapse the reads into UMI consensus sequences, and MiXCR was used for V(D)J alignment. Vaccine-responding clonotypes were identified with edgeR using replicate PBMC samples, with FDR below 0.01 and a log2 fold change above 5 up to day 15 being required. CD4 or CD8 identity was assigned to each bulk clonotype according to whether the clonotype was present at higher abundance in the sequenced CD4 repertoire or the sequenced CD8 repertoire. TCRdb passed the public sequencing reads through fastp at Q25 and MiXCR, retaining productive beta sequences. Under each unique CDR3 protein, matching rows form one entry showing the most common genes and DNA. These V and J calls derive from TCRdb rather than the authors' analysis. The sample table shows 550,000 to 750,000 distinct CDR3 sequences, and roughly 12% are seen once. The ten largest clones represent over 12% of the sample.

From the cysteine through the phenylalanine, the CDR3 covers 14 amino acids. The only DNA kept is the CDR3, 42 bases in frame from the first base. According to the germline V gene, CDR1 reads SGHTA and CDR2 reads FQGNSA. V is trimmed back by 7 bases and J by 12 bases, and the junction contains 13 bases that no gene match accounts for. This sequence was found in a man aged 30 to 45 who received the YFV17D yellow fever vaccine. The sequenced sample was PBMCs, obtained on the day of the yellow fever booster vaccination. Here the chain combines TRBV7-2 and TRBJ2-1, with TRBD2 matching 9 junction bases. The CDR3 loop reads CASNLGTAGGVQFF. The nucleotide sequence reads TGTGCCAGCAACCTCGGAACCGCGGGGGGGGTGCAGTTCTTC. Supplemented by the reference TRBV7-2 and TRBJ2-1 proteins around the CDR3, the complete variable domain is GAGVSQSPSNKVTEKGKDVELRCDPISGHTALYWYRQSLGQGLEFLIYFQGNSAPDKSGLPSDRFSAERTGGSVSTLTIQRTQQEDSAVYLCASNLGTAGGVQFFGPGTRLTVL.